Listed below are T cell receptor beta chains from one sample, sequenced in a study of response to subunit inactivated influenza vaccine. TCRdb re-analysed the RT-PCR reads in MiXCR, keeping a single row per CDR3 protein. The sample yields around 500,000 distinct CDR3 sequences, 10% to 11% seen once. Material: PBMCs from blood, obtained 40 to 50 days after vaccination. The receptors shown here come from a man aged 45 to 65 who received an inactivated influenza vaccine. Each CDR3 is given with its conserved first and last residue. Only some rows state a clone size, as once, few, many or a class for expanded clones.

V	size	J	length	CDR3
TRBV6-5	many	TRBJ2-3	12	CASSYSGDTQYF
TRBV28	many	TRBJ2-6	13	CASRTGGANVLTF
TRBV6-1	.	TRBJ2-7	18	CASSPNGPRGLAGAQQYF
TRBV5-1	many	TRBJ1-1	14	CASSRGQGGTEAFF
TRBV12-3/TRBV12-4	many	TRBJ2-7	14	CASSNRDPPYEQYF
TRBV5-1	.	TRBJ2-1	17	CASSLGGTGGSYNEQFF
TRBV18	few	TRBJ1-4	15	CASSPTGPTNEKLFF
TRBV12-3/TRBV12-4	few	TRBJ2-7	13	CASSLMVRGEQYF
TRBV12-3/TRBV12-4	many	TRBJ2-1	16	CASSSGGGRLYNEQFF
TRBV5-1	.	TRBJ2-3	16	CASSLGGTSTRDTQYF
TRBV7-2	many	TRBJ2-3	16	CASSLKKGPSTDTQYF
TRBV3-1	few	TRBJ2-3	15	CASSATSGRTDTQYF
TRBV7-2	.	TRBJ1-3	12	CASSVSGYTIYF
TRBV5-1	few	TRBJ2-3	15	CASSLGQTPTDTQYF
TRBV6-5	.	TRBJ2-3	16	CASSYSLAVGIDTQYF
TRBV28	few	TRBJ2-2	15	CATFPGTGLSRELFF
TRBV5-1	.	TRBJ2-5	15	CASSLAKIAQETQYF
TRBV5-5	.	TRBJ1-1	14	CASSWGQSGTEAFF
TRBV6-1	.	TRBJ2-7	14	CASSGTGTSYEQYF
TRBV20-1	few	TRBJ2-1	16	CSARDRSGSSYNEQFF
TRBV12-3/TRBV12-4	.	TRBJ1-4	14	CASTNRGVGEKLFF
TRBV6-2/TRBV6-3	many	TRBJ2-2	17	CASSRPLGGANTGELFF
TRBV12-3/TRBV12-4	many	TRBJ2-1	16	CASRGLAAGSYNEQFF
TRBV7-2	.	TRBJ2-7	13	CASSKTGGYEQYF
TRBV4-3	many	TRBJ1-4	15	CASSQDQGLGEKLFF
TRBV20-1	few	TRBJ2-1	15	CSARAGGLPYNEQFF
TRBV7-2	many	TRBJ1-5	13	CASSPSRNQPQHF
TRBV9	few	TRBJ2-1	16	CASSERGTSGLDEQFF
TRBV4-3	.	TRBJ1-6	17	CASSQDLVSSYNSPLHF
TRBV6-2/TRBV6-3	.	TRBJ1-5	18	CASSSTTLQGRSNQPQHF
TRBV29-1	many	TRBJ1-1	14	CSVADRGLNTEAFF
TRBV21-1	.	TRBJ2-7	15	CASSKGLAGENEQYF
TRBV5-1	few	TRBJ2-3	16	CASSWSRDRGGDTQYF
TRBV7-9	.	TRBJ2-4	15	CASSSTGTSGNIQYF
TRBV12-3/TRBV12-4	few	TRBJ2-1	16	CASSSQGAGSGNEQFF
TRBV20-1	few	TRBJ1-1	14	CSARGQAPNTEAFF
TRBV6-5	many	TRBJ2-5	16	CASSYLPDRSQETQYF
TRBV28	few	TRBJ2-3	14	CASSSGSSTDTQYF
TRBV5-4	many	TRBJ2-3	14	CASHLRGYTDTQYF
TRBV29-1	many	TRBJ2-7	14	CSVSNMDSSYEQYF
TRBV11-2	.	TRBJ1-2	18	CASSPSPGGGKANYGYTF
TRBV7-2	.	TRBJ2-7	14	CASSSGAFAYEQYF
TRBV20-1	many	TRBJ2-1	14	CSAMTSGRVYEQFF
TRBV14	many	TRBJ2-3	13	CASSQDLGDTQYF
TRBV7-2	.	TRBJ2-2	16	CASSLNPQAYTGELFF
TRBV20-1	.	TRBJ2-2	15	CSAREPTGGPGELFF
TRBV5-6	many	TRBJ1-1	13	CASSFRSGTEAFF